The T cell receptor beta chain under discussion was sequenced for a study of cytomegalovirus exposure and HLA in healthy donors. Whole-study findings and limits: A few chains linked to CMV were shown in vitro to be specific for CMV antigens. Common viral pathogens seemed to be connected with several of the most significant clusters, according to a later analysis.

Per germline, CDR1 SGHDN and CDR2 FVKESK. There are 14 residues in the CDR3. Unmatched junction bases numbered 5, after V lost 3 bases and J lost 8 bases. Vbeta (60) and Jbeta (13) primers were used in the PCR. Data came from immunoSEQ multiplex PCR; TCRdb stores just in-frame clones and leaves some out. Here the sample spans 120,000 to 150,000 clones, over 70% being singletons. The table lists this clone with a few counts. Its antigen is unidentified. The chain carries TRBV14 and TRBJ1-2, with TRBD1 matching over 11 bases. Source material: PBMCs. The sequence was obtained from a male donor in good health and CMV-seronegative. CDR3 in DNA: TGTGCCAGCAGCCAGGACAGGGGGCGCCGGGGCTACACCTTC. It is translated as CASSQDRGRRGYTF.